Listed below are T cell receptor beta chains from one sample, sequenced in a study of cytomegalovirus exposure and HLA in healthy donors. The repertoire was sequenced with immunoSEQ multiplex PCR; TCRdb's copy has only in-frame clones and lacks some. This sample carries 65,000 to 80,000 clones, 94% of them seen once, and the ten largest clones take less than 2.5%. The specimen was PBMCs. The receptors come from a woman aged 18 to 35 in good health and CMV-seronegative. CDR3s include the opening cysteine and the closing phenylalanine or tryptophan. A D gene is named only where the DNA matches it firmly. Part of the rows lack a size; the others show once, few, many or a class for expanded clones.

V: TRBV28
size: NA
J: TRBJ2-5
D: NA
DNA: TGTGCCAGCAGCCCTAAGGACATAGCAACCGAGACCCAGTACTTC
CDR3: CASSPKDIATETQYF

V: TRBV6-5
size: NA
J: TRBJ1-3
D: NA
DNA: TGTGCCAGCGGTTCACGACTCTCTGGAAACACCATATATTTT
CDR3: CASGSRLSGNTIYF

V: TRBV30
size: NA
J: TRBJ2-1
D: TRBD2
DNA: TGTGCCTGGAGTATGGGACTAGCGGACAATGAGCAGTTCTTC
CDR3: CAWSMGLADNEQFF

V: TRBV12-5
size: once
J: TRBJ1-2
D: TRBD1
DNA: TGTGCTAGTGGCAGAGGGACAGGGGACTATGGCTACACCTTC
CDR3: CASGRGTGDYGYTF

V: TRBV5-1
size: NA
J: TRBJ2-7
D: NA
DNA: TGCGCCAGCAGCCGGGTCGTGGGAGCGATCTCCTACGAGCAGTACTTC
CDR3: CASSRVVGAISYEQYF

V: TRBV6-6
size: NA
J: TRBJ1-1
D: NA
DNA: TGTGCCAGCAGACAGACAGAGAACACTGAAGCTTTCTTT
CDR3: CASRQTENTEAFF

V: TRBV6-5
size: few
J: TRBJ1-1
D: TRBD1
DNA: TGTGCCAGCAGAAACAGGGGATTAGCTGAAGCTTTCTTT
CDR3: CASRNRGLAEAFF

V: TRBV7-2
size: NA
J: TRBJ2-7
D: NA
DNA: TGTGCCAGCAGCTTAGCGGGGGGGCCCTACGAGCAGTACTTC
CDR3: CASSLAGGPYEQYF

V: TRBV2
size: NA
J: TRBJ1-2
D: NA
DNA: TGTGCCAGCAGTGAGCAGGGGCAGGGTCGTGGCTACACCTTC
CDR3: CASSEQGQGRGYTF

V: TRBV9
size: NA
J: TRBJ2-1
D: TRBD2
DNA: TGTGCCAGCAGCTCAGAGGGGTCGGAGCGGGAGGGCCCCTACAATGAGCAGTTCTTC
CDR3: CASSSEGSEREGPYNEQFF

V: TRBV6-1
size: NA
J: TRBJ2-3
D: TRBD2
DNA: TGTGCCAGCAGTAGCGGGGGGGTCACAGATACGCAGTATTTT
CDR3: CASSSGGVTDTQYF

V: TRBV7-3
size: NA
J: TRBJ2-1
D: NA
DNA: TGTGCCAGCAGCAAAAGGGCGGGGGCGAGCAATGAGCAGTTCTTC
CDR3: CASSKRAGASNEQFF

V: TRBV4-1
size: NA
J: TRBJ2-4
D: NA
DNA: TGCGCCAGCAGCCAAGACCCCGGGTCGGGGAACATTCAGTACTTC
CDR3: CASSQDPGSGNIQYF

V: TRBV28
size: NA
J: TRBJ1-5
D: TRBD1
DNA: TGTGCCAGCACAGGGGGCGGGTATCAGCCCCAGCATTTT
CDR3: CASTGGGYQPQHF

V: TRBV6-1
size: NA
J: TRBJ1-5
D: NA
DNA: TGTGCCAGCAGTGAACTTAGCAATCAGCCCCAGCATTTT
CDR3: CASSELSNQPQHF

V: TRBV28
size: NA
J: TRBJ1-5
D: NA
DNA: TGTGCCAGCACCGGTATCAATCAGCCCCAGCATTTT
CDR3: CASTGINQPQHF

V: TRBV7-2
size: NA
J: TRBJ1-5
D: TRBD1
DNA: TGTGCCAGCAGCTTCCAACAGGGGTTTCAGCCCCAGCATTTT
CDR3: CASSFQQGFQPQHF

V: TRBV12-2
size: NA
J: TRBJ2-1
D: NA
DNA: TGTGCAAGTCGCCCAGACAGGGGGCACTCCTACAATGAGCAGTTCTTC
CDR3: CASRPDRGHSYNEQFF

V: TRBV5-1
size: NA
J: TRBJ2-2
D: NA
DNA: TGCGCCAGCAGCTTGGCCGTAGCAGCCGGGGAGCTGTTTTTT
CDR3: CASSLAVAAGELFF

V: TRBV11-2
size: NA
J: TRBJ2-2
D: NA
DNA: TGTGCCAGCAGGCGCAGGTACGAAGGGGGAAAAGTCGGCACCGGGGAGCTGTTTTTT
CDR3: CASRRRYEGGKVGTGELFF

V: TRBV9
size: NA
J: TRBJ1-1
D: TRBD1
DNA: TGTGCCAGCAGCGCATCCAGACATTCGGGACAGGGGAATACTGAAGCTTTCTTT
CDR3: CASSASRHSGQGNTEAFF

V: TRBV27
size: NA
J: TRBJ2-2
D: TRBD2
DNA: TGTGCCAGCAGTTTAAGGGAGGGGACTCCGGACACCGGGGAGCTGTTTTTT
CDR3: CASSLREGTPDTGELFF

V: TRBV4-1
size: NA
J: TRBJ1-4
D: TRBD1
DNA: TGCGCCAGCAGCGAGGACAGGGGAACCCTTTCTAATGAAAAACTGTTTTTT
CDR3: CASSEDRGTLSNEKLFF

V: TRBV7-3
size: few
J: TRBJ2-3
D: TRBD2
DNA: TGTGCCAGCAGCTTAACGGGACTAGCGGGAGAATGGGGCACAGATACGCAGTATTTT
CDR3: CASSLTGLAGEWGTDTQYF

V: TRBV27
size: NA
J: TRBJ2-2
D: NA
DNA: TGTGCCAGCAGTTTTTCCAGGACCGGGGAGCTGTTTTTT
CDR3: CASSFSRTGELFF

V: TRBV6-6
size: once
J: TRBJ2-1
D: NA
DNA: TGTGCCAGCAGTTACGGGCGGGCCCTCCCACATGAGCAGTTCTTC
CDR3: CASSYGRALPHEQFF

V: TRBV6-6
size: NA
J: TRBJ2-3
D: NA
DNA: TGTGCCAGCAGTTTCAAATACTTGGTCGCGCAGTATTTT
CDR3: CASSFKYLVAQYF

V: TRBV6-6
size: NA
J: TRBJ2-2
D: NA
DNA: TGTGCCAGCAACTGGTTGACAGAGCTGTTTTTT
CDR3: CASNWLTELFF

V: TRBV15
size: NA
J: TRBJ1-3
D: TRBD1
DNA: TGTGCCACCAGGGGGACAGGGGAAAACACCATATATTTT
CDR3: CATRGTGENTIYF

V: TRBV13
size: NA
J: TRBJ2-3
D: TRBD2
DNA: TGTGCCAGCAGCTTACTAGCGGGAGGGCCGGGGGAAGATACGCAGTATTTT
CDR3: CASSLLAGGPGEDTQYF

V: TRBV11-3
size: NA
J: TRBJ2-7
D: TRBD1
DNA: TGTGCCAGCAGCTCGCGCCGGGACAGGAGCTCCTACGAGCAGTACTTC
CDR3: CASSSRRDRSSYEQYF

V: TRBV2
size: NA
J: TRBJ2-2
D: TRBD2
DNA: TGTGCCAGCAGTGCTCTGACTAGCCCCAACACCGGGGAGCTGTTTTTT
CDR3: CASSALTSPNTGELFF

V: TRBV7-8
size: NA
J: TRBJ2-1
D: NA
DNA: TGTGCCAGCAGCTTAGGACCCGACAGTTCAAATGAGCAGTTCTTC
CDR3: CASSLGPDSSNEQFF

V: TRBV7-9
size: NA
J: TRBJ2-3
D: NA
DNA: TGTGCCAGCAGCTTAGCGGACTACTATACGCAGTATTTT
CDR3: CASSLADYYTQYF

V: TRBV7-9
size: NA
J: TRBJ2-6
D: TRBD1
DNA: TGTGCCAGCAGCTTATCTACAGGGGGCTCTGGGGCCAACGTCCTGACTTTC
CDR3: CASSLSTGGSGANVLTF

V: TRBV5-1
size: NA
J: TRBJ2-7
D: NA
DNA: TGCGCCAGCAGCCCGTCAGGGGTGGTCTACGAGCAGTACTTC
CDR3: CASSPSGVVYEQYF

V: TRBV4-2
size: NA
J: TRBJ2-7
D: TRBD1
DNA: TGTGCCAGCGGTAACGATGTCCCGGGACAGGGAAAATACGAGCAGTACTTC
CDR3: CASGNDVPGQGKYEQYF

V: TRBV7-2
size: NA
J: TRBJ2-2
D: NA
DNA: TGTGCCAGCAGCTTATCATCAGGACAGTTACTGGGGGAGCTGTTTTTT
CDR3: CASSLSSGQLLGELFF

V: TRBV6-1
size: NA
J: TRBJ2-7
D: NA
DNA: TGTGCCAGCAGCTCCTCGGGCGGGTCCTTCTACGAGCAGTACTTC
CDR3: CASSSSGGSFYEQYF

V: TRBV19
size: NA
J: TRBJ2-7
D: NA
DNA: TGTGCCAGTAGCATAAAGAGGGACTCCTACGAGCAGTACTTC
CDR3: CASSIKRDSYEQYF

V: TRBV6-4
size: few
J: TRBJ2-1
D: TRBD2
DNA: TGTGCCAGCAGTTCTACTAGCGGGACTTCCAATGAGCAGTTCTTC
CDR3: CASSSTSGTSNEQFF

V: TRBV6-1
size: NA
J: TRBJ2-1
D: TRBD2
DNA: TGTGCCAGCAGTAAGGGACTAGGGGAGCAGTTCTTC
CDR3: CASSKGLGEQFF

V: TRBV6-1
size: NA
J: TRBJ2-3
D: TRBD2
DNA: TGTGCCAGCAGTGAACTAGCGGGATCCACAGATACGCAGTATTTT
CDR3: CASSELAGSTDTQYF

V: TRBV7-9
size: NA
J: TRBJ1-1
D: NA
DNA: TGTGCCAGCAGCCCAAAGGTCGGGGGCACTGAAGCTTTCTTT
CDR3: CASSPKVGGTEAFF

V: TRBV27
size: NA
J: TRBJ1-1
D: NA
DNA: TGTGCCAGCTGGCCTGAATTAGCTATGAACACTGAAGCTTTCTTT
CDR3: CASWPELAMNTEAFF

V: TRBV6-1
size: once
J: TRBJ2-3
D: TRBD2
DNA: TGTGCCAGCAGTGGACTAGCGGGAGGAGCTGATACGCAGTATTTT
CDR3: CASSGLAGGADTQYF

V: TRBV14
size: NA
J: TRBJ2-7
D: TRBD2
DNA: TGTGCCAGCAGAGAGGCAACTAGCGGGAGTGAGCAGTACTTC
CDR3: CASREATSGSEQYF

V: TRBV6-1
size: few
J: TRBJ1-2
D: NA
DNA: TGTGCCAGCAGTGAACGGCAGGCAGCCAGCGGCTACACCTTC
CDR3: CASSERQAASGYTF

V: TRBV4-3
size: NA
J: TRBJ1-2
D: NA
DNA: TGCGCCAGCAGCCAGGAGTGGCGACAGGATACTAACTATGGCTACACCTTC
CDR3: CASSQEWRQDTNYGYTF

V: TRBV5-4
size: NA
J: TRBJ2-3
D: TRBD1
DNA: TGTGCCAGCAGCTTCAGGACAGGGAATTCAGATACGCAGTATTTT
CDR3: CASSFRTGNSDTQYF

V: TRBV18
size: NA
J: TRBJ2-7
D: NA
DNA: TGTGCCAGCTCACGCGAAGAGCGAGATCCCTACGAGCAGTACTTC
CDR3: CASSREERDPYEQYF

V: TRBV6-5
size: NA
J: TRBJ2-6
D: NA
DNA: TGTGCCAGCAGGCGGGGTGGGGCCAACGTCCTGACTTTC
CDR3: CASRRGGANVLTF

V: TRBV5-1
size: NA
J: TRBJ1-1
D: NA
DNA: TGCGCCAGCAGCCCAGCGGACAGCTTAAAAGAAGCTTTCTTT
CDR3: CASSPADSLKEAFF

V: TRBV6-5
size: NA
J: TRBJ1-2
D: TRBD1
DNA: TGTGCCAGCAGGTGGCGGGACAGTGTCTATGGCTACACCTTC
CDR3: CASRWRDSVYGYTF

V: TRBV7-2
size: NA
J: TRBJ1-1
D: NA
DNA: TGTGCCAGCAGCTCTGTTTCCCGGGGCACTGAAGCTTTCTTT
CDR3: CASSSVSRGTEAFF

V: TRBV30
size: NA
J: TRBJ1-2
D: TRBD1
DNA: TGTGCCTGGAGTGTATTGTGGGACAGGGGGCTTTTTTTCTATGGCTACACCTTC
CDR3: CAWSVLWDRGLFFYGYTF

V: TRBV2
size: NA
J: TRBJ1-2
D: NA
DNA: TGTGCCAGCAGTACGACAGTTACCTATGGCTACACCTTC
CDR3: CASSTTVTYGYTF